In this sample, the clone carrying this T cell receptor (beta chain) turned up a few times. Antigen specificity is unknown. Around 30 ml of blood was drawn into EDTA tubes. The germline V gene has CDR1 MNHEY and CDR2 SVGAGI. This CDR3 is 14 amino acids long. V was clipped by 4 bases and J by 4 bases, with 13 bases between them. The data were taken from a study of untreated major depressive disorder. Clones were read by immunoSEQ multiplex PCR, and TCRdb kept only the in-frame ones, dropping some. In the table there are 10,000 to 15,000 clones, 90% to 95% of which are singletons. Study findings and constraints: Depressed patients' CD4+ T cells carried increased TRBV05-01 (Vbeta 5.1) usage versus control CD4+ T cells.

This clonotype originated in a woman between 25 and 40 years old with major depressive disorder. V usage is TRBV6-5 and J usage is TRBJ1-2; a possible D gene is TRBD1 (5 bases). Sequencing was done on a sample of CD4+ T cells from PBMCs. The CDR3 spells CASSSAGTSYGYTF. CDR3 DNA sequence: TGTGCCAGCAGTTCTGCCGGGACTAGCTATGGCTACACCTTC.